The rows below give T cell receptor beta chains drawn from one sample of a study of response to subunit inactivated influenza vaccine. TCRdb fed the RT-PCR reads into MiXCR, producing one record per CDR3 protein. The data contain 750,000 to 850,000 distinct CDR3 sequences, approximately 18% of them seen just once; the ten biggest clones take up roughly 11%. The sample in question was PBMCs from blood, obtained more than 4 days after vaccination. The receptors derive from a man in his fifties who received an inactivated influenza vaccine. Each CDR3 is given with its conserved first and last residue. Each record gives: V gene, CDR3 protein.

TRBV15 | CATSRDAGSNQPQHF
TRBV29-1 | CSVGQGSGGYTF
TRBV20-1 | CSARGSLAGSYEQYF
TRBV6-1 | CASLMGGTDTQYF
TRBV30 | CAWSPTGDMYNEQFF
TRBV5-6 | CASSLLEYEQYF
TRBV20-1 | CSAPPWQAGTDTQYF
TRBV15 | CATSTPGQPNYGYTF
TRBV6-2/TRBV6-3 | CASSRTGRNSPLHF
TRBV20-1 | CSANVGRGFRETQYF
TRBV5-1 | CASSLRRPNSPLHF
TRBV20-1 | CSATASGSAGELFF
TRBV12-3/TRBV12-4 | CASSFEQGNEKLFF
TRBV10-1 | CASRSGTPPLGRF
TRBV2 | CASSPPGTMQETQYF
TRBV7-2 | CASSFLLFEQYF
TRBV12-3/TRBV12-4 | CASSRQGLYEQYF
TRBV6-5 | CASSYRRGRDARNTIYF
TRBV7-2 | CASSLYRPPGETQYF
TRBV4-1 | CASSQDRGRGGSTEAFF
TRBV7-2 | CASSPSALGTYEQYF
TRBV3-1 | CATGRQGGEKLFF
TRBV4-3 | CASSQDLSTTGTDTQYF
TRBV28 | CASSLSMGAVEPQHF
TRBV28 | CASSLSGTVYEQYF